Shown below are 28 T cell receptor beta chains from a single sample sequenced in a study of Ad26.COV2.S vaccination and SARS-CoV-2 variants. Treatment denoted: some 20 received Ad26.COV2.S at low or high dose, single or two shots; several received placebo; per-sample allocation not given. Material that was analyzed had been drawn on day 63 after the first vaccine or placebo injection. The assay was immunoSEQ multiplex PCR, and TCRdb's table has in-frame clones only and misses some. This sample carries about 350,000 clones, about 88% of them seen once, and the ten largest clones take around 3%. The specimen comprised peripheral blood, sampled in a trial of Ad26.COV2.S vaccine versus placebo. These receptors were taken from a person between 18 and 60 years old who received the Ad26.COV2.S COVID-19 vaccine or a placebo.

This sequence joins TRBV7-9 and TRBJ2-1; 12 nucleotides line up with TRBD2. Losses at the gene ends were 5 bases for V and 8 bases for J; bases not matched to a gene: 10. The germline V gene has CDR1 SEHNR and CDR2 FQNEAQ (reference sequence). CDR3 length: 16 amino acids. Written as DNA, the CDR3 is TGTGCCAGCAGCATCTCGCTAGCGGGGGGGCATCATGAGCAGTTCTTC. Its protein is CASSISLAGGHHEQFF.

The chain is built from TRBV15 and TRBJ2-5; D gene uncertain. Germline V CDR1 and CDR2: LNHNV, YYDKDF (reference sequence). Trimming cost V 0 bases and J 6 bases, with 17 bases left between them. The CDR3 is made up of 16 amino acids. Here the CDR3 reads CATSRDLNELEKTQYF. CDR3 bases: TGTGCCACCAGCAGAGATCTGAATGAATTAGAAAAGACCCAGTACTTC.

V usage is TRBV29-1 and J usage is TRBJ2-5; D may correspond to TRBD1 or TRBD2 (5 bases each). With 4 bases removed from V and 1 base from J, the gap between germline ends came to 22 bases. The germline gives CDR1 SQVTM, CDR2 ANQGSEA. This CDR3 region has 17 residues. The CDR3 reads CSVGGQGTPHLQETQYF. Here the CDR3 DNA reads TGCAGCGTTGGAGGGCAGGGTACCCCCCACCTCCAAGAGACCCAGTACTTC.

The rearrangement joins TRBV28 to TRBJ1-2; D is unresolved. This CDR3 region has 13 residues. Trimming took off 3 bases at V and 5 bases at J, with 10 bases between the two ends. Germline V lookup: CDR1 MDHEN, CDR2 SYDVKM. The CDR3 region is CASSFRAGYGYTF. In DNA, the CDR3 is TGTGCCAGCAGTTTCAGAGCAGGATATGGCTACACCTTC.

J is TRBJ2-2 and V is TRBV6-2 or TRBV6-3, with D possibly matching TRBD1 (6 bases). This CDR3 contains 15 residues. Germline loops: CDR1 MNHEY, CDR2 SVGEGT. Deletions cut 0 bases from V and 8 bases from J, with 13 bases between. As DNA, the CDR3 is TGTGCCAGCAGTTACTCGACGCAGGGGATTGGGGAGCTGTTTTTT. Protein sequence: CASSYSTQGIGELFF.

V and J are TRBV5-1 and TRBJ2-1, with TRBD2 identical over 10 bases. Trimming at V came to 1 base and at J to 1 base, leaving 5 bases not matched to a gene. Germline CDR1 is SGHRS and CDR2 is YFSETQ. The CDR3 is made up of 17 amino acids. CDR3 sequence: CASSLSLAGDSYNEQFF. CDR3 in DNA: TGCGCCAGCAGCTTGTCGCTAGCGGGAGATTCCTACAATGAGCAGTTCTTC.

The chain combines TRBV27 with TRBJ2-3, with D perhaps matching TRBD1 or TRBD2 (6 bases each). Between the trimmed V and J ends, which lost 11 bases and 6 bases, there was a span of 18 bases. The CDR3 length is 13 residues. CDR1 and CDR2 from the germline V gene are MNHEY and SMNVEV (reference sequence). The CDR3 sequence: CAGKGVGGDTQYF. CDR3 DNA: TGTGCCGGAAAGGGTGTAGGGGGGGATACGCAGTATTTT.

The genes are TRBV28 and TRBJ2-2, with 10 nucleotides matching TRBD2. The CDR3 sequence is 16 residues long. Losses at the gene ends were 6 bases for V and 0 bases for J; bases not matched to a gene: 4. Germline V gene data show CDR1 as MDHEN and CDR2 as SYDVKM. The CDR3, as DNA: TGTGCCAGCAGCCTCAGCGGGAGGGCGAACACCGGGGAGCTGTTTTTT. This gives the protein CASSLSGRANTGELFF. Looking up the rest from reference TRBV28 and TRBJ2-2 gives the full variable domain: DVKVTQSSRYLVKRTGEKVFLECVQDMDHENMFWYRQDPGLGLRLIYFSYDVKMKEKGDIPEGYSVSREKKERFSLILESASTNQTSMYLCASSLSGRANTGELFFGEGSRLTVL.

This rearrangement joins TRBV5-1 to TRBJ2-5, with TRBD1 identical over 10 bases. The V gene's germline CDR1 is SGHRS and CDR2 YFSETQ. The CDR3 sequence is 14 residues long. V shed 3 bases and J 5 bases; nucleotides not matched to a gene: 4. CDR3 amino acids: CASSSTGGGETQYF. CDR3 DNA sequence: TGCGCCAGCAGCTCGACAGGGGGCGGGGAGACCCAGTACTTC.

This chain connects TRBV5-6 to TRBJ1-2, with D tentatively TRBD1 (5 bases). The CDR3 is 14 residues long. Germline CDR1 SGHDT, CDR2 YYEEEE. The V end was cut by 0 bases, the J end by 4 bases, with 10 bases between. In nucleotides, the CDR3 is TGTGCCAGCAGCTTGGCCCAGCAGGGCTATGGCTACACCTTC. Translating it yields CASSLAQQGYGYTF.

V is TRBV29-1 and J is TRBJ1-2, with D unresolved. V lost 3 bases to trimming and J lost 4 bases, with 6 bases between them. Per germline, CDR1 SQVTM and CDR2 ANQGSEA. The CDR3 extends over 11 amino acids. CDR3 sequence reads: CSVEPSYGYTF. Here the CDR3 DNA reads TGCAGCGTTGAGCCCTCCTATGGCTACACCTTC.

The chain is built from TRBV6-4 and TRBJ2-2; 10 bases line up with TRBD2. Germline loops: CDR1 MRHNA, CDR2 SNTAGT. The CDR3 spans 15 residues. J was trimmed by 4 bases and V by 3 bases; bases with no gene match: 2. CDR3 amino acids: CASSEAGGSTGELFF. The CDR3 region has the DNA TGTGCCAGCAGTGAAGCGGGAGGGAGCACCGGGGAGCTGTTTTTT.

This rearrangement joins TRBV11-2 to TRBJ2-7, with TRBD2 matching 11 bases. The CDR3 is made up of 16 amino acids. The germline gives CDR1 SGHAT, CDR2 FQNNGV. Trimming took 4 bases from V and 0 from J; bases not matched to a gene: 5. For the CDR3, the DNA is TGTGCCAGCAGCTCGCCCGGACTAGCGGGCTCCTACGAGCAGTACTTC. It encodes CASSSPGLAGSYEQYF. Full variable domain (remainder filled in from reference TRBV11-2 and TRBJ2-7): EAGVAQSPRYKIIEKRQSVAFWCNPISGHATLYWYQQILGQGPKLLIQFQNNGVVDDSQLPKDRFSAERLKGVDSTLKIQPAKLEDSAVYLCASSSPGLAGSYEQYFGPGTRLTVT.

The rearrangement links TRBV7-8 to TRBJ2-1, with 11 nucleotides matching TRBD2. The CDR3 spans 16 residues. The trim removed 5 bases at V and 5 bases at J, leaving 8 bases unmatched. Germline assignment: CDR1 SGHVS and CDR2 FQNEAQ. The CDR3 sequence: CASSLKTSGIDNEQFF. The CDR3 nucleotides read TGTGCCAGCAGCCTCAAGACTAGCGGGATCGACAATGAGCAGTTCTTC.

V gene TRBV5-1 combines with J gene TRBJ1-4; TRBD1 might be the D (5 bases). The CDR3 contains 15 residues. V lost 0 bases and J lost 7, with 13 bases in between. Germline-derived CDR1 and CDR2 are SGHRS and YFSETQ. Written as DNA, the CDR3 is TGCGCCAGCAGCTTGGGGGGCCTGAGGGGTGAAAAACTGTTTTTT. Translating gives CASSLGGLRGEKLFF.

CDR3 protein: CSAEGGLRTDTQYF. In DNA, the CDR3 is TGCAGCGCCGAGGGGGGGCTGCGCACAGATACGCAGTATTTT. The V and J genes are TRBV29-1 and TRBJ2-3; a weak D match, TRBD2 (7 bases). The CDR3 totals 14 residues. V lost 7 bases, J lost 1 base, and 15 bases lay in between. Germline loops: CDR1 SQVTM, CDR2 ANQGSEA.

The rearrangement uses TRBV28 and TRBJ1-5; perhaps TRBD1 as D (5 bases). CDR1 and CDR2 from the germline V gene are MDHEN and SYDVKM. This CDR3 is 13 amino acids long. Trimming removed 6 bases at V and 5 bases at J, with 11 bases between. The CDR3 region has the DNA TGTGCCAGCAGAAAAGACAGTTATCAGCCCCAGCATTTT. It specifies CASRKDSYQPQHF.

Turning to this clone: Other DNA sequences of this sample code for an identical CDR3. V and J are TRBV30 and TRBJ2-1; no firm D call. V was pared by 1 base and J by 2 bases, with 6 bases between. Germline CDR1 is GTSNPN and CDR2 is SVGIG (reference sequence). The CDR3 consists of 13 residues. CDR3 in DNA: TGTGCCTGGAGTGGGAGTCCCTACAATGAGCAGTTCTTC. Translating it yields CAWSGSPYNEQFF.

The chain links TRBV4-1 to TRBJ1-1; D may be TRBD1 (6 bases). In germline, CDR1 is MGHRA, CDR2 YSYEKL. This CDR3 region has 17 residues. The germline V and J ends were trimmed by 0 bases and 3 bases, with 17 bases remaining between them. The CDR3 loop reads CASSQEPGATWYTEAFF. The CDR3 region has the DNA TGCGCCAGCAGCCAAGAGCCAGGGGCGACCTGGTACACTGAAGCTTTCTTT.

This chain joins TRBV30 and TRBJ2-1; D ambiguous. Trimming left V 2 bases short and J 0 bases short, with 14 bases between. This CDR3 contains 16 residues. Germline loops: CDR1 GTSNPN, CDR2 SVGIG (reference sequence). Here the CDR3 reads CAWSPLLGSSYNEQFF. DNA for the CDR3: TGTGCCTGGAGTCCCCTCCTAGGATCCTCCTACAATGAGCAGTTCTTC.

The rearrangement joins TRBV27 to TRBJ2-7; D is possibly TRBD1 (6 bases). Trimming pared 5 bases from V and 4 bases from J, leaving 21 bases between. The length of the CDR3 is 16 residues. CDR1 and CDR2 (germline): MNHEY, SMNVEV (reference sequence). The CDR3 DNA follows: TGTGCCAGCAGTAACCAACAGGGACCTCGGGTTTACGAGCAGTACTTC. As protein: CASSNQQGPRVYEQYF.

The chain employs TRBV11-2 and TRBJ2-3; 8 nucleotides agree with TRBD1. This CDR3 has 16 residues. After removal of 4 bases from V and 4 bases from J, the junction contained 10 bases not matched to a gene. The germline CDR1 and CDR2 sequences are SGHAT and FQNNGV. The CDR3 sequence is CASSSTPGGSPDTQYF. CDR3 sequence (DNA): TGTGCCAGCAGCTCAACCCCAGGGGGCAGTCCAGATACGCAGTATTTT.

This clone has just a few counts. The V call is TRBV27, the J call TRBJ2-7, with TRBD1 as a possible D gene (5 bases). V was pared by 6 bases and J by 0 bases, with 9 bases between. Looked up from germline, CDR1 is MNHEY and CDR2 is SMNVEV (reference sequence). The CDR3 sequence is 13 residues long. CDR3 DNA: TGTGCCAGCAGGGGGCACAACTCCTACGAGCAGTACTTC. This translates into CASRGHNSYEQYF.

The chain carries TRBV4-1 and TRBJ1-1, with unresolved D. The germline V gene encodes CDR1 MGHRA and CDR2 YSYEKL. Trimming took 4 bases from V and 7 from J, leaving 13 bases between them. This CDR3 region has 13 residues. The CDR3 sequence is CASSPFSGIEAFF. The CDR3 DNA follows: TGCGCCAGCAGCCCCTTCTCCGGGATTGAAGCTTTCTTT.

The chain couples TRBV7-8 to TRBJ1-1; D is uncertain. This CDR3 region has 14 residues. CDR1 and CDR2 from the germline V gene are SGHVS and FQNEAQ. With 3 bases removed from V and 4 bases from J, the gap between germline ends came to 12 bases. For the CDR3, the DNA is TGTGCCAGCAGCTTGAGGCAGCTGAGCACTGAAGCTTTCTTT. Its translation: CASSLRQLSTEAFF.

This clone occurred once. The V call is TRBV18, the J call TRBJ2-1, with D perhaps TRBD2 (5 bases). CDR1 is KGHSH and CDR2 is LQKENI in the germline V gene. This CDR3 region has 16 residues. The V and J ends lost 4 bases and 3 bases respectively, with 16 bases between them. The CDR3 reads CASSRASSSIYNEQFF. For the CDR3, the DNA is TGTGCCAGCTCACGTGCTAGCTCTTCAATCTACAATGAGCAGTTCTTC.

The chain carries TRBV7-9 and TRBJ2-3, with 10 bases identical to TRBD1. This CDR3 region has 17 residues. J gave up 6 bases and V 4 bases, and 13 bases lay outside the gene matches. Germline-derived CDR1 and CDR2 are SEHNR and FQNEAQ (reference sequence). The DNA of the CDR3 is TGTGCCAGCAGCTCCGGGACAGGGGCGCACCTCTGGGATACGCAGTATTTT. It codes for CASSSGTGAHLWDTQYF.

The chain joins TRBV4-3 to TRBJ1-3; no firm D call. Trimming took off 0 bases at V and 0 bases at J, with 6 bases between the two ends. The CDR3 consists of 15 residues. From germline, CDR1 is LGHNA and CDR2 YSLEER. CDR3 amino acids: CASSQEWGSGNTIYF. CDR3 coding DNA: TGCGCCAGCAGCCAAGAGTGGGGCTCTGGAAACACCATATATTTT.